This entry lists 9 T cell receptor beta chains sequenced from one sample in a study of Tregs in tolerant kidney transplant recipients. Produced via immunoSEQ multiplex PCR; TCRdb's table is partial and in-frame only. Its listing shows approximately 50,000 clones. The sequencing here drew on CD4+ T cells from blood, taken before the transplant. The receptors shown here come from a human donor who received a combined kidney and bone marrow transplant.

As to this clone: The read ends 3 residues shy of where the CDR3 ends; the end is completed using the germline J gene. V is TRBV19 and J is TRBJ1-2; D remains ambiguous. This CDR3 comprises 14 residues. CDR1 is LNHDA, CDR2 SQIVND, per germline (reference sequence). V dropped 0 bases and J dropped 5 bases, with 10 bases sitting between them. This chain's CDR3 is CASSIDLAAYGYTF. The CDR3 bases that were read are TGTGCCAGTAGTATAGATCTGGCAGCGTATGGC.

In the case of this clone: The read falls 3 residues short of the CDR3 end, and the missing part is taken from the germline J gene. The chain has TRBV7-2 and TRBJ2-5, with unresolved D. With 3 bases removed from V and 5 bases from J, the gap between germline ends came to 7 bases. The CDR3 covers 12 residues. From germline, CDR1 is SGHTA and CDR2 FQGNSA. The CDR3 DNA, read in part, is TGTGCCAGCAGCTTGCTCGGGGAGACC. This sequence encodes CASSLLGET. The whole CDR3 protein reads CASSLLGETQYF.

This chain's CDR3 is CASSFRRDRDYEQYF. CDR3 bases read: TGTGCCAGCAGCTTTAGGCGGGACAGGGACTACGAG. V gene TRBV7-2 combines with J gene TRBJ2-7; 9 nucleotides match TRBD1. The CDR3 extends 3 residues past the end of the read, so its final part is completed from the germline J gene. The CDR3 sequence is 15 residues long. Per the germline V gene, CDR1 is SGHTA and CDR2 is FQGNSA. V lost 3 bases and J lost 3; bases outside the gene matches: 6.

In regard to this clone: The read is 3 residues too short to cover the CDR3 end, so that end is filled in from the germline J gene. The rearrangement links TRBV18 to TRBJ1-2; no definite D call. Germline CDR1 is KGHSH and CDR2 is LQKENI. V was shortened by 6 bases and J by 2 bases, with 10 bases between the two germline ends. The CDR3 extends over 13 amino acids. The covered CDR3 bases are TGTGCCAGCTCGGCGGGCCAAAACTATGGC. This gives the protein CASSAGQNYG. The full CDR3 sequence reads CASSAGQNYGYTF. The full variable domain, with the rest looked up from reference TRBV18 and TRBJ1-2, is NAGVMQNPRHLVRRRGQEARLRCSPMKGHSHVYWYRQLPEEGLKFMVYLQKENIIDESGMPKERFSAEFPKEGPSILRIQQVVRGDSAAYFCASSAGQNYGYTFGSGTRLTVV.

Regarding this clone: The CDR3 end lies 3 residues beyond the end of the read and is filled in from the germline J gene. This chain uses TRBV29-1 with TRBJ2-2; TRBD2 agrees at 8 bases. V lost 1 base, J lost 6 bases, and 4 bases stayed unmatched. The germline CDR1 and CDR2 sequences are SQVTM and ANQGSEA. The CDR3 totals 14 residues. Incomplete CDR3 DNA: TGCAGCGTTGAAGTTCGGGGGGGCCCCGGGGAG. Protein sequence: CSVEVRGGPGE. The whole CDR3 protein is CSVEVRGGPGELFF.

The part of the CDR3 DNA that was read is TGCAGCGCTTCGTACAGGGGTCGTACG. Protein product: CSASYRGRT. Given in full, the CDR3 is CSASYRGRTQYF. The J gene is TRBJ2-3, the V gene TRBV29-1, with 7 positions matching TRBD1. The CDR3 extends 3 residues past the end of the read, so its final part is completed from the germline J gene. V gave up 7 bases and J gave up 8 bases; unmatched junction bases: 9. Germline values: CDR1 SQVTM, CDR2 ANQGSEA. This CDR3 is built from 12 residues.

Turning to this clone: The CDR3 is cut off 3 residues early in the read; its end comes from the germline J gene. This rearrangement joins TRBV19 to TRBJ1-6, with 8 bases matching TRBD1. There are 13 residues in the CDR3. CDR1 is LNHDA, CDR2 SQIVND, per germline (reference sequence). With V trimmed by 4 bases and J by 10 bases, 3 bases remained unmatched. The sequenced part of the CDR3 DNA is TGTGCCAGTAGTACAGGGGGCCCATCACCC. Its translation is CASSTGGPSP. The full CDR3 reads CASSTGGPSPLHF.

To note about this clone: Read data end 3 residues before the CDR3 end; the end is taken from the germline J gene. V and J are TRBV18 and TRBJ2-3; TRBD2 agrees at 8 bases. Germline CDR1 KGHSH, CDR2 LQKENI. J was trimmed by 1 base and V by 5 bases; bases with no gene match: 2. This CDR3 is built from 14 residues. Partial CDR3 DNA: TGTGCCAGCTCAGCGACTAGCGGCACAGATACG. Translating it yields CASSATSGTDT. The whole CDR3 sequence reads CASSATSGTDTQYF.

On this clone itself: The read terminates 3 residues before the CDR3 end, so the remaining end is supplied by the germline J gene. The chain carries TRBV11-2 and TRBJ1-2; D might be TRBD1 (5 bases). This CDR3 has 13 residues. The V and J ends lost 5 bases and 0 bases respectively, with 7 bases between them. Germline V gene data show CDR1 as SGHAT and CDR2 as FQNNGV. Partial CDR3 DNA: TGTGCCAGCAGCCCGGACACTAACTATGGC. Protein product: CASSPDTNYG. The entire CDR3 is CASSPDTNYGYTF. Filled out from reference TRBV11-2 and TRBJ1-2, the complete variable domain reads EAGVAQSPRYKIIEKRQSVAFWCNPISGHATLYWYQQILGQGPKLLIQFQNNGVVDDSQLPKDRFSAERLKGVDSTLKIQPAKLEDSAVYLCASSPDTNYGYTFGSGTRLTVV.